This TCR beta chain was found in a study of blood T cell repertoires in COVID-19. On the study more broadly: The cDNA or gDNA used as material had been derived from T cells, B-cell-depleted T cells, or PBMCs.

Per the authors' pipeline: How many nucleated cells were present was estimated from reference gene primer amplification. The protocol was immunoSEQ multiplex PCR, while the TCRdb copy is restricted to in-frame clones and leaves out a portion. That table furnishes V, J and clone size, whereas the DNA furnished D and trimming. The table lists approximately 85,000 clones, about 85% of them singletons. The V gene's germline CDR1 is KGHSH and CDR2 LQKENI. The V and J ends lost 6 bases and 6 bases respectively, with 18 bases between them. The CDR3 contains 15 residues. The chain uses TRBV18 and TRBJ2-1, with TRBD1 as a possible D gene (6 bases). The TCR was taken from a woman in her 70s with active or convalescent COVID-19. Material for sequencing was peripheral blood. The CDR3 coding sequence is TGTGCCAGCTCCCGAGGGCAGGGGACACTCAATGAGCAGTTCTTC. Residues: CASSRGQGTLNEQFF.